Listed here are 21 T cell receptor beta chains from one sample, sequenced in a study of Graves' ophthalmopathy and Graves' hyperthyroidism. Amplifying from RNA transcripts, the study obtained TCR beta CDR3 regions. Investigators did first-round RT-PCR with HTBI primers, then second-round multiplex PCR. A single record per CDR3 protein comes from TCRdb applying MiXCR to the multiplex PCR reads. The repertoire holds fewer than 650,000 distinct CDR3 sequences, about 24% seen once, with around 7% in the top ten. The sample was peripheral blood. The receptors shown here come from a woman aged 18-29 years with stable Graves' hyperthyroidism. Some clones in this sample may be carry-over from other donors' samples.

The chain combines TRBV20-1 with TRBJ1-2, with 8 bases matching TRBD1. CDR1 DFQATT and CDR2 SNEGSKA come from the germline V gene (reference sequence). With 0 bases clipped from V and 8 bases from J, the junction kept 14 bases outside the gene matches. The length of the CDR3 is 16 residues. CDR3 protein: CSARERWTGLSGGYTF. The CDR3 DNA reads TGCAGTGCTAGAGAGCGCTGGACAGGGCTTTCGGGAGGCTACACCTTC.

The sample holds many counts of this clonotype. This chain uses TRBV7-2 with TRBJ2-5; tentatively, D is TRBD1 (5 bases). The V gene lost 1 base and the J gene lost 5 bases, with 14 bases spanning the gap. CDR3 length equals 15 residues. Germline CDR1 SGHTA, CDR2 FQGNSA. The DNA for the CDR3 is TGTGCCAGCAGCTTAGTAGTATCAGGGATGGAGACCCAGTACTTC. Translated, it gives CASSLVVSGMETQYF.

This clonotype was observed many times. V and J are TRBV28 and TRBJ2-7; the D call may be TRBD1 or TRBD2 (6 bases each). The CDR3 has 19 amino acids. CDR1 and CDR2 from the germline V gene are MDHEN and SYDVKM. Trimming left V 1 base short and J 1 base short, with 23 bases between. The CDR3 coding sequence is TGTGCCAGCAGTTTATTACTTTCTTCGGCGGGACAATCTTCCTACGAGCAGTACTTC. Its protein product is CASSLLLSSAGQSSYEQYF.

Worth noting for this clonotype: This CDR3 is missing its conserved last phenylalanine or tryptophan, likely due to a read error. No DNA is shown, since the ends of the CDR3 on it are uncertain; the CDR3 is the one TCRdb lists. The chain employs TRBV28 and TRBJ2-7; the table's D call, TRBD1, has no DNA check behind it. Counting both end residues, the CDR3 totals 14 amino acids. Germline CDR1 MDHEN, CDR2 SYDVKM. This chain's CDR3 is CASSLGDRHHEQHL.

This clonotype was picked up one time. This chain joins TRBV12-3 or TRBV12-4 and TRBJ2-7, with 10 bases fitting TRBD2. J was trimmed by 6 bases and V by 5 bases; bases with no gene match: 10. This CDR3 has 15 residues. The CDR3 here is CASSGGVAGGSEQYF. CDR3 nucleotide sequence: TGTGCCAGCAGTGGCGGGGTAGCGGGAGGTAGCGAGCAGTACTTC.

This rearrangement joins TRBV6-1 to TRBJ1-2; D possibly corresponds to TRBD1 (6 bases). Trimming shortened V by 5 bases and J by 4 bases, and 20 bases separated the two germline ends. This CDR3 is 16 amino acids long. CDR1 and CDR2 (germline): MNHNS, SASEGT. The CDR3 loop reads CASSPSEGGTSYGYTF. The CDR3 bases are TGTGCCAGCAGTCCTTCCGAGGGGGGCACTAGCTATGGCTACACCTTC.

This chain joins TRBV12-3 or TRBV12-4 and TRBJ2-2; D might be TRBD1 or TRBD2, each matching 6 bases. The CDR3 has 13 residues. The CDR3 spells CCSGGSSTGELFF. Here the CDR3 DNA reads TGTTGCTCCGGGGGCTCGAGCACCGGGGAGCTGTTTTTT.

This clonotype came up many times. The chain links TRBV29-1 to TRBJ1-1; D is uncertain. Between the trimmed V and J ends, which lost 6 bases and 4 bases, there was a span of 12 bases. The CDR3 extends over 12 amino acids. Per the germline V gene, CDR1 is SQVTM and CDR2 is ANQGSEA. The CDR3 loop reads CSVAARGTEAFF. CDR3 nucleotides: TGCAGCGTCGCCGCCCGCGGCACTGAAGCTTTCTTT.

This clonotype was observed a single time. The rearrangement uses TRBV27 and TRBJ2-5, with D possibly called TRBD1 or TRBD2 (6 bases each). The length of the CDR3 is 13 residues. Trimming removed 6 bases at V and 9 bases at J, with 17 bases between. Germline lookup yields CDR1 MNHEY and CDR2 SMNVEV (reference sequence). CDR3 amino acids: CASSLRGAWAQYF. CDR3 bases: TGTGCCAGCAGCCTAAGGGGGGCGTGGGCCCAGTACTTC.

This clonotype was detected ten times or more. V and J are TRBV5-1 and TRBJ2-7; D possibly corresponds to TRBD1 (6 bases). V lost 0 bases and J lost 0, with 13 bases in between. Germline CDR1 and CDR2: SGHRS and YFSETQ. The CDR3 spans 16 residues. CDR3 nucleotides: TGCGCCAGCAGCTTGGGTGGGACACAAAGCTCCTACGAGCAGTACTTC. Amino acids: CASSLGGTQSSYEQYF. The full variable domain, completed using reference TRBV5-1 and TRBJ2-7, is KAGVTQTPRYLIKTRGQQVTLSCSPISGHRSVSWYQQTPGQGLQFLFEYFSETQRNKGNFPGRFSGRQFSNSRSEMNVSTLELGDSALYLCASSLGGTQSSYEQYFGPGTRLTVT.

As to this clonotype: A much larger clone sits a single nucleotide away, making a read error possible. V and J are TRBV19 and TRBJ2-7, with D tentatively TRBD1 or TRBD2 (5 bases each). This CDR3 contains 12 residues. CDR1 and CDR2 (germline): LNHDA, SQIVND (reference sequence). The CDR3 here is CTSSYGAHEQYF. In nucleotides, the CDR3 is TGTACCAGTAGTTACGGGGCCCACGAGCAGTACTTC.

The CDR3 DNA sequence: TGTGCCAGCAGTGAATGGGTCCCTCGGGACAGGGGGGCCGGGGAGCTGTTTTTT. It encodes CASSEWVPRDRGAGELFF. The rearrangement links TRBV6-1 to TRBJ2-2; TRBD1 matches 11 bases. The trim removed 2 bases at V and 6 bases at J, leaving 11 bases unmatched. The germline gives CDR1 MNHNS, CDR2 SASEGT. There are 18 residues in the CDR3.

This clonotype was counted many times. The chain carries TRBV28 and TRBJ1-1, with D possibly matching TRBD1 (5 bases). Germline CDR1 and CDR2: MDHEN and SYDVKM. Trimming shortened V by 5 bases and J by 0 bases, and 16 bases separated the two germline ends. This CDR3 has 16 amino acids. The CDR3 loop reads CASSALGGRLNTEAFF. The DNA for the CDR3 is TGTGCCAGCAGTGCCCTTGGGGGACGATTGAACACTGAAGCTTTCTTT.

This clonotype appeared many times. The chain joins TRBV20-1 to TRBJ1-1; possibly TRBD1 for D (6 bases). The germline gives CDR1 DFQATT, CDR2 SNEGSKA (reference sequence). This CDR3 has 11 residues. The V end lost 1 base, the J end lost 11 bases, and 11 bases lay between the germline ends. For the CDR3, the DNA is TGCAGTGCTAGAGTCGGAGGGGGTGCTTTCTTT. This sequence encodes CSARVGGGAFF.

The chain is built from TRBV12-3 or TRBV12-4 and TRBJ1-2; D is uncertain. Trimming took off 5 bases at V and 1 base at J, with 14 bases between the two ends. The CDR3 has 15 residues. The CDR3 sequence is CASSHRGRVNYGYTF. The CDR3 region has the DNA TGTGCCAGCAGTCACCGAGGACGGGTTAACTATGGCTACACCTTC.

This chain connects TRBV28 to TRBJ1-6, with D maybe TRBD1 (5 bases). Trimming left V 11 bases short and J 3 bases short, with 11 bases between. The CDR3 sequence is 13 residues long. CDR1 is MDHEN and CDR2 is SYDVKM in the germline V gene. The CDR3 reads CAVSDSYNSPLHF. DNA of the CDR3: TGTGCCGTCTCAGACAGCTATAATTCACCCCTCCACTTT.

This clonotype was seen more than once but under ten times. This sequence may be a read error, since a much larger clone differs from it by one base. The genes are TRBV27 and TRBJ2-5, with TRBD2 as a possible D gene (6 bases). From germline, CDR1 is MNHEY and CDR2 SMNVEV (reference sequence). The CDR3 has 13 residues. V lost 5 bases and J 6 bases, leaving 13 bases between the germline ends. For the CDR3, the DNA is TGTGCCAGCAGTCTGCTGGGACTCAAGACCCAGTACTTC. Amino acids: CASSLLGLKTQYF.

The sample holds many counts of this clonotype. The chain links TRBV2 to TRBJ2-7; TRBD1 is a possible D gene (5 bases). Germline loops: CDR1 SNHLY, CDR2 FYNNEI. V dropped 0 bases and J dropped 2 bases, with 8 bases sitting between them. This CDR3 region has 14 residues. The CDR3 loop is CASSEAEDTYEQYF. The CDR3 nucleotides are TGTGCCAGCAGTGAAGCCGAGGACACCTACGAGCAGTACTTC.

This clonotype was picked up many times. The V gene is TRBV29-1, the J gene TRBJ2-7; 7 bases agree with TRBD1. Unmatched junction bases numbered 8, after V lost 1 base and J lost 5 bases. CDR1 and CDR2 (germline): SQVTM, ANQGSEA. The CDR3 runs 14 residues. The CDR3 nucleotides read TGCAGCGTTGAAGCCGGACAGGTCCAAAACGAGCAGTACTTC. Translating it yields CSVEAGQVQNEQYF.

This clonotype was counted many times. Relative to the germline gene, one junction end is altered; a read error may explain this. The V and J genes are TRBV3-1 and TRBJ2-2, with TRBD2 as a possible D gene (5 bases). Germline V gene lookup returns CDR1 LGHDT and CDR2 YNNKEL (reference sequence). CDR3 length: 14 amino acids. The CDR3 loop reads CASSQATMAGELFF. DNA for the CDR3: TGTGCCAGCAGCCAAGCCACAATGGCCGGGGAACTGTTTTTT.

This clonotype was detected ten times or more. This chain joins TRBV15 and TRBJ2-5, with 11 bases lining up with TRBD2. J was trimmed by 3 bases and V by 4 bases; bases with no gene match: 16. Germline lookup yields CDR1 LNHNV and CDR2 YYDKDF (reference sequence). This CDR3 is built from 19 residues. The CDR3 is CATSITNQRLAGNKETQYF. CDR3 DNA sequence: TGTGCCACCAGCATCACAAACCAAAGACTAGCGGGGAACAAAGAGACCCAGTACTTC.